Listed below are T cell receptor beta chains from one sample, sequenced in a study of Tregs in tolerant kidney transplant recipients. Clones were sequenced by immunoSEQ multiplex PCR, and TCRdb holds only the in-frame ones, with some missing. This sample carries 200,000 to 300,000 clones, more than 65% of them seen once, and the ten largest clones take around 0.64%. Sequencing used CD4+ T cells from blood. All receptors come from a human donor in good health. CDR3s include the opening cysteine and the closing phenylalanine or tryptophan. A D gene is named only where the DNA matches it firmly. Not all rows give a size; the values are once, few, many and, for expanded clones, a class.

CDR3nt: TGCGCCAGCAGTGGGACTAGCGGGACGGCTTCGAAGCAGTACTTC
CDR3aa: CASSGTSGTASKQYF
j_gene: TRBJ2-7
d_gene: TRBD2
abundance: NA
v_gene: TRBV10-2

CDR3nt: TGTGCCAGCAGCTTGATGTCCGGGGAGCTGTTTTTT
CDR3aa: CASSLMSGELFF
j_gene: TRBJ2-2
d_gene: NA
abundance: once
v_gene: TRBV7-9

CDR3nt: TGTGCCAGCTCACCAAGCAGCACAGATACGCAGTATTTT
CDR3aa: CASSPSSTDTQYF
j_gene: TRBJ2-3
d_gene: NA
abundance: NA
v_gene: TRBV18

CDR3nt: TGTGCCAGCAGCCCCACCGGACTAGCGGGAGATACGCAGTATTTT
CDR3aa: CASSPTGLAGDTQYF
j_gene: TRBJ2-3
d_gene: TRBD2
abundance: NA
v_gene: TRBV5-4

CDR3nt: TGTGCCTGGAGTGTCGGGACAGGGGGCGCCTATGGCTACACCTTC
CDR3aa: CAWSVGTGGAYGYTF
j_gene: TRBJ1-2
d_gene: TRBD1
abundance: NA
v_gene: TRBV30

CDR3nt: TGTGCCAGCAGCGTTACATATTCTGGAAACACCATATATTTT
CDR3aa: CASSVTYSGNTIYF
j_gene: TRBJ1-3
d_gene: NA
abundance: few
v_gene: TRBV13

CDR3nt: TGCAGCGGCCTAGGCAGGGGTAACTATGGCTACACCTTC
CDR3aa: CSGLGRGNYGYTF
j_gene: TRBJ1-2
d_gene: NA
abundance: NA
v_gene: TRBV29-1

CDR3nt: TGCGCCAGCAGTGAGTTCTATGGAGGGGGAAAACTGTTTTTT
CDR3aa: CASSEFYGGGKLFF
j_gene: TRBJ1-4
d_gene: NA
abundance: NA
v_gene: TRBV10-2

CDR3nt: TGCGCCAGCAGCTTGGACGGGGGGGCTTCCTACAATGAGCAGTTCTTC
CDR3aa: CASSLDGGASYNEQFF
j_gene: TRBJ2-1
d_gene: TRBD2
abundance: NA
v_gene: TRBV5-1

CDR3nt: TGCAGCGTGGGACAGGGGTTCGGTGGAAACACCATATATTTT
CDR3aa: CSVGQGFGGNTIYF
j_gene: TRBJ1-3
d_gene: TRBD1
abundance: NA
v_gene: TRBV29-1

CDR3nt: TGTGCCAGCAGCCCAGGGACAGGGGGCACAGATACGCAGTATTTT
CDR3aa: CASSPGTGGTDTQYF
j_gene: TRBJ2-3
d_gene: TRBD1
abundance: NA
v_gene: TRBV5-4

CDR3nt: TGCGCCAGCAGCCAACTCTATGTAGGGCTAGCGGGCACAGATACGCAGTATTTT
CDR3aa: CASSQLYVGLAGTDTQYF
j_gene: TRBJ2-3
d_gene: TRBD2
abundance: NA
v_gene: TRBV4-1

CDR3nt: TGTGCCAGCAGACCCGGGGCTAGCCCACCTTATACGCAGTATTTT
CDR3aa: CASRPGASPPYTQYF
j_gene: TRBJ2-3
d_gene: NA
abundance: once
v_gene: TRBV6-5

CDR3nt: TGTGCCAGCAGCAAAGGAGCGTTAGAGGGTATGAACACTGAAGCTTTCTTT
CDR3aa: CASSKGALEGMNTEAFF
j_gene: TRBJ1-1
d_gene: NA
abundance: NA
v_gene: TRBV21-1

CDR3nt: TGTGCCAGCAGCTTAGAAACTAGCGCTTCCTCCTACGAGCAGTACTTC
CDR3aa: CASSLETSASSYEQYF
j_gene: TRBJ2-7
d_gene: TRBD2
abundance: few
v_gene: TRBV7-6

CDR3nt: TGTGCCAGCAGCGTTCGGGCGGGAGTCGCTGTCTACAATGAGCAGTTCTTC
CDR3aa: CASSVRAGVAVYNEQFF
j_gene: TRBJ2-1
d_gene: TRBD2
abundance: NA
v_gene: TRBV11-2

CDR3nt: TGTGCCAGCAGCGTAGCACCGGTCAATGAGCAGTTCTTC
CDR3aa: CASSVAPVNEQFF
j_gene: TRBJ2-1
d_gene: NA
abundance: NA
v_gene: TRBV9

CDR3nt: TGTGCTAGTGGTTTGGGTTTAGGGACAGCGCGAAACTACGAGCAGTACTTC
CDR3aa: CASGLGLGTARNYEQYF
j_gene: TRBJ2-7
d_gene: TRBD1
abundance: NA
v_gene: TRBV12-5

CDR3nt: TGTGCCAGCAGCTTGGGTCTAAACTCCTACAATGAGCAGTTCTTC
CDR3aa: CASSLGLNSYNEQFF
j_gene: TRBJ2-1
d_gene: NA
abundance: NA
v_gene: TRBV5-4

CDR3nt: TGTGCCAGCAGCCTTCCGGTCTCTGGAAACACCATATATTTT
CDR3aa: CASSLPVSGNTIYF
j_gene: TRBJ1-3
d_gene: NA
abundance: NA
v_gene: TRBV6-1

CDR3nt: TGTGCCAGTAGTAGTGGGACAGGGTTAACGCGCTCTGGGGCCAACGTCCTGACTTTC
CDR3aa: CASSSGTGLTRSGANVLTF
j_gene: TRBJ2-6
d_gene: TRBD1
abundance: NA
v_gene: TRBV19

CDR3nt: TGTGCCAGCAGCTCGAAGTCCCGGGACTATAATTCACCCCTCCACTTT
CDR3aa: CASSSKSRDYNSPLHF
j_gene: TRBJ1-6
d_gene: NA
abundance: NA
v_gene: TRBV7-9

CDR3nt: TGTGCCAGCAGGGACCGACAGGGTCCATCATACGAGCAGTACTTC
CDR3aa: CASRDRQGPSYEQYF
j_gene: TRBJ2-7
d_gene: TRBD1
abundance: NA
v_gene: TRBV2

CDR3nt: TGCGCCAGCAGCCAAGTTGGGGCATCGGGGGCCAAAAACATTCAGTACTTC
CDR3aa: CASSQVGASGAKNIQYF
j_gene: TRBJ2-4
d_gene: NA
abundance: few
v_gene: TRBV4-1

CDR3nt: TGTGCCATCAGTGATTGGGAAAACATGAACACTGAAGCTTTCTTT
CDR3aa: CAISDWENMNTEAFF
j_gene: TRBJ1-1
d_gene: NA
abundance: NA
v_gene: TRBV10-3

CDR3nt: TGTGCCAGTAGTACCGGGTTCACAGTTGGCACTGAAGCTTTCTTT
CDR3aa: CASSTGFTVGTEAFF
j_gene: TRBJ1-1
d_gene: NA
abundance: NA
v_gene: TRBV19

CDR3nt: TGCAGCGTTGCGATTCCCGGGACAGGGAAATCCTACAATGAGCAGTTCTTC
CDR3aa: CSVAIPGTGKSYNEQFF
j_gene: TRBJ2-1
d_gene: TRBD1
abundance: NA
v_gene: TRBV29-1

CDR3nt: TGTGCCAGCTCACCCCCAGGGAACACTGAAGCTTTCTTT
CDR3aa: CASSPPGNTEAFF
j_gene: TRBJ1-1
d_gene: NA
abundance: NA
v_gene: TRBV18

CDR3nt: TGTGCTAGTGGTTTGGACCGGGACAGGGCTGAATATGGCTACACCTTC
CDR3aa: CASGLDRDRAEYGYTF
j_gene: TRBJ1-2
d_gene: TRBD1
abundance: NA
v_gene: TRBV12-5

CDR3nt: TGTGCCGGCAAATCAGGGTTTGGCTACACCTTC
CDR3aa: CAGKSGFGYTF
j_gene: TRBJ1-2
d_gene: NA
abundance: NA
v_gene: TRBV28

CDR3nt: TGTGCCAGCAGCCAAGGGTATGGCTACACCTTC
CDR3aa: CASSQGYGYTF
j_gene: TRBJ1-2
d_gene: NA
abundance: NA
v_gene: TRBV4-2

CDR3nt: TGTGCCAGCATCGAATACACTGAAGCTTTCTTT
CDR3aa: CASIEYTEAFF
j_gene: TRBJ1-1
d_gene: NA
abundance: few
v_gene: TRBV7-2

CDR3nt: TGCGCCAGCAGCTCCCTAGGACTAGCGGTCTACAATGAGCAGTTCTTC
CDR3aa: CASSSLGLAVYNEQFF
j_gene: TRBJ2-1
d_gene: TRBD2
abundance: few
v_gene: TRBV5-1

CDR3nt: TGTGCCAGCTCTTACGCAGGACTAGCGGTCAACAATGAGCAGTTCTTC
CDR3aa: CASSYAGLAVNNEQFF
j_gene: TRBJ2-1
d_gene: TRBD2
abundance: NA
v_gene: TRBV18

CDR3nt: TGTGCCAGCCGTACTTCTAGCGGGAGGAGGAATGAGCAGTTCTTC
CDR3aa: CASRTSSGRRNEQFF
j_gene: TRBJ2-1
d_gene: TRBD2
abundance: NA
v_gene: TRBV19

CDR3nt: TGTGCCAGCAGCTTAACCCCCGGCTCCTACGAGCAGTACTTC
CDR3aa: CASSLTPGSYEQYF
j_gene: TRBJ2-7
d_gene: NA
abundance: NA
v_gene: TRBV7-2

CDR3nt: TGTGCCAGCAGCCGTCGACTAGCGGGAGGGGACGAGCAGTACTTC
CDR3aa: CASSRRLAGGDEQYF
j_gene: TRBJ2-7
d_gene: TRBD2
abundance: NA
v_gene: TRBV5-4